These 4 T cell receptor beta chains share one sample of origin, sequenced in a study of CD8+ T cells in alopecia areata. Treatment here: oral pan-JAK inhibitor, 5-10 mg twice daily. In each case, RNA was isolated and then reverse transcribed into cDNA as the sequencing template. Method: immunoSEQ multiplex PCR; TCRdb's copy keeps in-frame clones and lacks some. The table includes some 150,000 clones, roughly nine tenths detected once. The starting material was CD8+ T cells sorted from blood, obtained at week 4, from a patient treated with tofacitinib. These TCRs come from a human donor with alopecia areata.

The V gene is TRBV2, the J gene TRBJ1-5, with D uncertain. Trimming removed 5 bases from V and 7 bases from J, with 6 bases in between. Per the germline V gene, CDR1 is SNHLY and CDR2 is FYNNEI. CDR3 size: 11 residues. The CDR3: CASSLGQPQHF. Here the CDR3 DNA reads TGTGCCAGCAGTCTCGGACAGCCCCAGCATTTT.

The chain carries TRBV4-2 and TRBJ2-7, with 8 bases lining up with TRBD1. Trimming removed 5 bases from V and 6 bases from J; junction bases left unmatched: 9. Germline V gives CDR1 LGHNA, CDR2 YNFKEQ. This CDR3 is built from 14 residues. The CDR3 nucleotides read TGTGCCAGCAGCAACCCAGGGGGCGGTGGCGAGCAGTACTTC. It yields the protein CASSNPGGGGEQYF.

The table lists this clone with a few counts. The gene calls are TRBV27 and TRBJ2-1, with D tentatively TRBD2 (6 bases). There are 15 residues in the CDR3. CDR1 is MNHEY and CDR2 is SMNVEV in the germline V gene (reference sequence). V dropped 5 bases and J dropped 0 bases, with 11 bases sitting between them. The CDR3 spells CASSPERVSYNEQFF. Here the CDR3 DNA reads TGTGCCAGCAGTCCCGAGCGGGTCTCCTACAATGAGCAGTTCTTC.

The chain uses TRBV2 and TRBJ1-5, with a possible D match to TRBD1 (5 bases). Germline assignment: CDR1 SNHLY and CDR2 FYNNEI. The CDR3 spans 12 residues. Trimming removed 5 bases from V and 11 bases from J, with 13 bases in between. The DNA of the CDR3 is TGTGCCAGCAGTACAGGTAGCACCTCCCAGCATTTT. This gives the protein CASSTGSTSQHF. Based on the CDR3 plus reference TRBV2 and TRBJ1-5, the full variable domain is EPEVTQTPSHQVTQMGQEVILRCVPISNHLYFYWYRQILGQKVEFLVSFYNNEISEKSEIFDDQFSVERPDGSNFTLKIRSTKLEDSAMYFCASSTGSTSQHFGDGTRLSIL.